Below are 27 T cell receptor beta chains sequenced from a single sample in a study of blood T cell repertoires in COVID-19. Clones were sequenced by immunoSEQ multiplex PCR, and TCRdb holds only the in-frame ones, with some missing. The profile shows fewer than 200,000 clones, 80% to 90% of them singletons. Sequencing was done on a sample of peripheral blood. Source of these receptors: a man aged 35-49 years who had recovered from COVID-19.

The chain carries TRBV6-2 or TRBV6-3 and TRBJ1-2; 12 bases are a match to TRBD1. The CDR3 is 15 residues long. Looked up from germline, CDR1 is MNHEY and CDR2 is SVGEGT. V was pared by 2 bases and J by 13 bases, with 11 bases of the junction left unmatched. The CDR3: CASSYAPGQGADSTF. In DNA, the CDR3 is TGTGCCAGCAGTTACGCTCCGGGACAGGGGGCGGATTCCACCTTC.

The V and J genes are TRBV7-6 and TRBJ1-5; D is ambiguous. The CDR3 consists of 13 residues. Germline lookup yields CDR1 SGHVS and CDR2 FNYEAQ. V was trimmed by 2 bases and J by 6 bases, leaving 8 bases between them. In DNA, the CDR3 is TGTGCCAGCAGCTTATCCCCTCGTCAGCCCCAGCATTTT. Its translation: CASSLSPRQPQHF. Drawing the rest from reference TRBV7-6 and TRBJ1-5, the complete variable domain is GAGVSQSPRYKVTKRGQDVALRCDPISGHVSLYWYRQALGQGPEFLTYFNYEAQQDKSGLPNDRFSAERPEGSISTLTIQRTEQRDSAMYRCASSLSPRQPQHFGDGTRLSIL.

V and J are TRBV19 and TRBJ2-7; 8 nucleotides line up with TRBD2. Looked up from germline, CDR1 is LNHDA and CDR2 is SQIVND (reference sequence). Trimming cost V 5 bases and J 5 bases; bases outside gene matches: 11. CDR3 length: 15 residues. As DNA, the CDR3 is TGTGCCAGTAGTGGAGAAAGCGGGAGTATCCACGAGCAGTACTTC. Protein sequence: CASSGESGSIHEQYF.

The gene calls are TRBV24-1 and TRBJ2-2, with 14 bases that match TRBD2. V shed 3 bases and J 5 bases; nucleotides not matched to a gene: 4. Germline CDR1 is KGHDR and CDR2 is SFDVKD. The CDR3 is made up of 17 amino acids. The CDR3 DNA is TGTGCCACCAGTGATAAGACTAGCGGGAGGGTAACCGGGGAGCTGTTTTTT. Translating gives CATSDKTSGRVTGELFF.

CDR3 in amino acids: CASSVGQGNTGELFF. The CDR3 DNA sequence: TGTGCCAGCAGCGTAGGACAGGGGAACACCGGGGAGCTGTTTTTT. The chain links TRBV9 to TRBJ2-2; 7 bases line up with TRBD1. Looked up from germline, CDR1 is SGDLS and CDR2 is YYNGEE. This CDR3 comprises 15 residues. The J segment lost 1 base and the V segment lost 0 bases, leaving 0 bases of the junction unmatched. Using reference TRBV9 and TRBJ2-2 for the parts outside the CDR3, the full variable domain is DSGVTQTPKHLITATGQRVTLRCSPRSGDLSVYWYQQSLDQGLQFLIQYYNGEERAKGNILERFSAQQFPDLHSELNLSSLELGDSALYFCASSVGQGNTGELFFGEGSRLTVL.

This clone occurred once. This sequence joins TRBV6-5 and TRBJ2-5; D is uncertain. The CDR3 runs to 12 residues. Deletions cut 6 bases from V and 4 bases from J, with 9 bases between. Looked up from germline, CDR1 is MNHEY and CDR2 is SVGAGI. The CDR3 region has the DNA TGTGCCAGCAGGAGAAGCGTAGAGACCCAGTACTTC. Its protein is CASRRSVETQYF.

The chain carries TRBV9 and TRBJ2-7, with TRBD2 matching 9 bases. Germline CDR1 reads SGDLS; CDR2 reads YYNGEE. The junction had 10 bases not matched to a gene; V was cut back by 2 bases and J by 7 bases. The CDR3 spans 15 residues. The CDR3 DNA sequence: TGTGCCAGCAGCGTCTCTAGCGGGAACCCAAGGGAGCAGTACTTC. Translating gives CASSVSSGNPREQYF.

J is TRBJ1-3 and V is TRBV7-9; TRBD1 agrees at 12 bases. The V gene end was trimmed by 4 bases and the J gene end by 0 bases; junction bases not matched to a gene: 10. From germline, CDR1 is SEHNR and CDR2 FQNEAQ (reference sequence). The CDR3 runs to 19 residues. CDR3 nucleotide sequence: TGTGCCAGCAGCTACACGGGACAGGGGGCGAGCTACTCTGGAAACACCATATATTTT. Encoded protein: CASSYTGQGASYSGNTIYF.

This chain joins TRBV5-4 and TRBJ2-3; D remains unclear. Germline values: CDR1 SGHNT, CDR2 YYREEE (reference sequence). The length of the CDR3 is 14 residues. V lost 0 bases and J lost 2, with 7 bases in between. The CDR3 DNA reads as TGTGCCAGCAGCTTGGGGCTAGACACAGATACGCAGTATTTT. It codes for CASSLGLDTDTQYF.

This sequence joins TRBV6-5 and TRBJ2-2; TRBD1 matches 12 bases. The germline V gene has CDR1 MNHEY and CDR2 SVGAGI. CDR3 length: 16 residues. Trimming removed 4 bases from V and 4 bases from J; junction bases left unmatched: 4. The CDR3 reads CASSLGTGGVTGELFF. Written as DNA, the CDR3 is TGTGCCAGCAGTTTAGGGACAGGGGGCGTCACCGGGGAGCTGTTTTTT.

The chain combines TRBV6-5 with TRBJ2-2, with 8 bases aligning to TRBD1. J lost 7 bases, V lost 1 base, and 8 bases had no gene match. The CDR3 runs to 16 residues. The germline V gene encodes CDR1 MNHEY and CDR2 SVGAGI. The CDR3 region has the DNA TGTGCCAGCAGTTACTTGGACAGGGTACTGGACGGGGAGCTGTTTTTT. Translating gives CASSYLDRVLDGELFF.

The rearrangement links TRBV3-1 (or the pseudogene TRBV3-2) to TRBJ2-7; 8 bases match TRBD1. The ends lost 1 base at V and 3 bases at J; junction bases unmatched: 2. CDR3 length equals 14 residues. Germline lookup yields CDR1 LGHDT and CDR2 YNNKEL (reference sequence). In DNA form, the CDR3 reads TGTGCCAGCAGCCAAGCCGGGACAGGCTACGAGCAGTACTTC. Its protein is CASSQAGTGYEQYF.

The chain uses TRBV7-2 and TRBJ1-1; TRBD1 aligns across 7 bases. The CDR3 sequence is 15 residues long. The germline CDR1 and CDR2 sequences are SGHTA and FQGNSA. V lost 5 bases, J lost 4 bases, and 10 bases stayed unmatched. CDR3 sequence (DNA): TGTGCCAGCAGCCTCGGACAGGCCGGCGGCACTGAAGCTTTCTTT. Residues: CASSLGQAGGTEAFF.

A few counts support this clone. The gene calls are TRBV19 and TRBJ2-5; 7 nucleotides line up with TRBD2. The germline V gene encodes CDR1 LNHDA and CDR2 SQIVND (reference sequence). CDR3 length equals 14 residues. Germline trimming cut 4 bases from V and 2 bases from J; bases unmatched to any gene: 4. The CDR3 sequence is CASSTTSVQETQYF. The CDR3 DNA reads TGTGCCAGTAGTACCACTAGCGTTCAAGAGACCCAGTACTTC.

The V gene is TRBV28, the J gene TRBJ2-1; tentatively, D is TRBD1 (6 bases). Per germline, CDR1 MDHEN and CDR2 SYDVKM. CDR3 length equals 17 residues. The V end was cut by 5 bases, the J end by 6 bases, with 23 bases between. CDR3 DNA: TGTGCCAGCAGTAGCCCCAATTTGGGGGCGCCGGGCAATGAGCAGTTCTTC. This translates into CASSSPNLGAPGNEQFF.

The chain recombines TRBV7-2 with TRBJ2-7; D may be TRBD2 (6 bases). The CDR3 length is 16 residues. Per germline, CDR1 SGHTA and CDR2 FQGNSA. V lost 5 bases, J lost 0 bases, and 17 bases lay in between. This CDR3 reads CASSPIVGGVSYEQYF. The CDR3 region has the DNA TGTGCCAGCAGCCCCATAGTGGGGGGAGTCTCCTACGAGCAGTACTTC.

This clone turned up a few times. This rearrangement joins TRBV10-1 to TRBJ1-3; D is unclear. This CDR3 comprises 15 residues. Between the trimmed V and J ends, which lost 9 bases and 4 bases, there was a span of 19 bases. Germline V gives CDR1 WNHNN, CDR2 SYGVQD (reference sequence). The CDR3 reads CASRRGPVSGNTIYF. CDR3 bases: TGCGCCAGTAGACGGGGTCCGGTCTCCGGAAACACCATATATTTT.

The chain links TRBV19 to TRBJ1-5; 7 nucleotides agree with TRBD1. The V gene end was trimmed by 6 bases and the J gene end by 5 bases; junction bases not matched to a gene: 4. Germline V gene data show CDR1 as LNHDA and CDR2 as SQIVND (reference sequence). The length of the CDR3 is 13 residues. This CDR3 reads CASSPRGDQPQHF. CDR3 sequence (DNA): TGTGCCAGTAGCCCCAGGGGGGATCAGCCCCAGCATTTT.

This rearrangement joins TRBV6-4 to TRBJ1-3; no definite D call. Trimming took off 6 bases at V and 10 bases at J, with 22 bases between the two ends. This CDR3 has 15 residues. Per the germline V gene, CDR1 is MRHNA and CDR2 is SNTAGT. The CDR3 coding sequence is TGTGCCAGCAGGTCGGACTCCGAGTCGCCGGAGACCATATATTTT. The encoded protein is CASRSDSESPETIYF.

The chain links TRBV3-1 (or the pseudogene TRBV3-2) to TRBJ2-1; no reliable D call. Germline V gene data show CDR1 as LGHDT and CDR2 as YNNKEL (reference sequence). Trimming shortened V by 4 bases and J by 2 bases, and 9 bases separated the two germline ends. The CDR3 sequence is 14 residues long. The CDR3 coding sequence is TGTGCCAGCAGCCCGCTCGAGGCCTACAATGAGCAGTTCTTC. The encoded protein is CASSPLEAYNEQFF.

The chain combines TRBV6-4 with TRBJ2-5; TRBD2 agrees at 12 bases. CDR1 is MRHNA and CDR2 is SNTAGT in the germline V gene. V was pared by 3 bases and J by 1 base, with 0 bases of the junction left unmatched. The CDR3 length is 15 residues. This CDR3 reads CASSETSGGQETQYF. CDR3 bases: TGTGCCAGCAGTGAGACTAGCGGGGGCCAAGAGACCCAGTACTTC.

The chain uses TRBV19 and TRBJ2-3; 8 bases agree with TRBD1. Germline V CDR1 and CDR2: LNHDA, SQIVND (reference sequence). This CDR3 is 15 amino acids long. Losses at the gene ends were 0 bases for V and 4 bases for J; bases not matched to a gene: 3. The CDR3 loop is CASSIENRGADTQYF. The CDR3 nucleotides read TGTGCCAGTAGTATAGAAAACAGGGGGGCAGATACGCAGTATTTT. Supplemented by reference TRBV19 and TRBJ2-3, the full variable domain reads DGGITQSPKYLFRKEGQNVTLSCEQNLNHDAMYWYRQDPGQGLRLIYYSQIVNDFQKGDIAEGYSVSREKKESFPLTVTSAQKNPTAFYLCASSIENRGADTQYFGPGTRLTVL.

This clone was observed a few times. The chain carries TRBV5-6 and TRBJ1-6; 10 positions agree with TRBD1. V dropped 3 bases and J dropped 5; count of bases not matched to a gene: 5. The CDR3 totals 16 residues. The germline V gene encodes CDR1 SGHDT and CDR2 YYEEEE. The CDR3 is CASSSGQGDHNSPLHF. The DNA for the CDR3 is TGTGCCAGCAGCTCCGGACAGGGGGATCATAATTCACCCCTCCACTTT.

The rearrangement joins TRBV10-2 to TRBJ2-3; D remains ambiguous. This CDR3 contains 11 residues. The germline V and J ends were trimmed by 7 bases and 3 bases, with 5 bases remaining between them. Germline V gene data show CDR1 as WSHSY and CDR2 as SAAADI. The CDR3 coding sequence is TGCGCCAGCACTAATACAGATACGCAGTATTTT. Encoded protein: CASTNTDTQYF.

Here the CDR3 DNA reads TGTGCCAGTAGTATCAGGGGGAACACCTACGAGCAGTACTTC. Translated: CASSIRGNTYEQYF. The rearrangement uses TRBV19 and TRBJ2-7; 7 bases are shared with TRBD1. J lost 2 bases, V lost 3 bases, and 4 bases had no gene match. This CDR3 has 14 residues. In germline, CDR1 is LNHDA, CDR2 SQIVND (reference sequence).

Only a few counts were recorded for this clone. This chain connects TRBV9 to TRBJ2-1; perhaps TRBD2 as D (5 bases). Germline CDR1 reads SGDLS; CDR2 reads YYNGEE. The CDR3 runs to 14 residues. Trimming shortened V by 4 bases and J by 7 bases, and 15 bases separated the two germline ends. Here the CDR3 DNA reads TGTGCCAGCAGCTCTTTGACCTCGGGGAATGAGCAGTTCTTC. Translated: CASSSLTSGNEQFF.

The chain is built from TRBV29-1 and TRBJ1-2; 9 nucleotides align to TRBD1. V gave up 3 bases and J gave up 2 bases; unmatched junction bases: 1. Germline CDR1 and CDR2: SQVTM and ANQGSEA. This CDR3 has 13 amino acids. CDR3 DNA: TGCAGCGTTGATGGGACAGGGAACTATGGCTACACCTTC. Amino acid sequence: CSVDGTGNYGYTF. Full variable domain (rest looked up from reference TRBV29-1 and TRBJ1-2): SAVISQKPSRDICQRGTSLTIQCQVDSQVTMMFWYRQQPGQSLTLIATANQGSEATYESGFVIDKFPISRPNLTFSTLTVSNMSPEDSSIYLCSVDGTGNYGYTFGSGTRLTVV.